This T cell receptor (beta chain) is from a study of shared clonotypes between healthy human individuals. Findings and limits, study-wide: Measured sharing among donors was expected to vary with sequencing depth. Of the naive CD4 clonotypes, roughly 5% were shared across several donors. Shared clonotypes across all four donors exceeded non-shared ones in generation probability. Rarefaction exposed incomplete sorted-subset sequencing despite large depth.

This clone was detected only a few times. Its antigen remains unknown. This sample also contains other DNA sequences that code for the same CDR3. TCRdb's copy holds only in-frame clones and misses some; the assay was immunoSEQ multiplex PCR. The data contain 1.5 million to 2.5 million clones, roughly 95% of them singletons. The V end lost 0 bases, the J end lost 0 bases, and 6 bases lay between the germline ends. CDR1 is MGHRA, CDR2 YSYEKL, per germline. The CDR3 contains 15 residues. As defined, naive CD8 cells were CD45RO-negative and positively selected for CCR7, with terminally differentiated effector memory CD45RA+ cells excluded.

Sequenced: naive CD8+ T cells sorted from blood. This TCR derives from a man between 18 and 29 years old in good health. This chain links TRBV4-1 with TRBJ1-3; D remains unclear. The CDR3 sequence: CASSQDRTSGNTIYF. Here the CDR3 DNA reads TGCGCCAGCAGCCAAGACCGGACCTCTGGAAACACCATATATTTT.